Listed here are 9 T cell receptor beta chains from one sample, sequenced in a study of cytomegalovirus exposure and HLA in healthy donors (dated 2017 in TCRdb). Receptor libraries were prepared by the immunoSEQ multiplex PCR assay. Entries here come from immuneACCESS through TCRdb and include only in-frame sequences with V and J called. Some clones fail to appear in such tables; in the studies checked, an unresolved V gene covers under half of the shortfall, and the cause of the remainder is unknown. The sample table shows about 86,000 clones, and 85% to 95% are seen once. The ten largest clones represent 0.67% of the sample. The specimen was PBMCs. The receptors were sampled from a man between 18 and 29 years old in good health and CMV-seronegative.

This rearrangement joins TRBV30 to TRBJ1-4; D perhaps matches TRBD1 (5 bases). Germline CDR1 reads GTSNPN; CDR2 reads SVGIG (reference sequence). CDR3 length equals 14 residues. The V and J ends lost 4 bases and 6 bases respectively, with 15 bases between them. The CDR3 bases are TGTGCCTGGACGGGGGGAGGGGTGGATGAAAAACTGTTTTTT. This encodes CAWTGGGVDEKLFF. The whole variable domain, remainder taken from reference TRBV30 and TRBJ1-4, is SQTIHQWPATLVQPVGSPLSLECTVEGTSNPNLYWYRQAAGRGLQLLFYSVGIGQISSEVPQNLSASRPQDRQFILSSKKLLLSDSGFYLCAWTGGGVDEKLFFGSGTQLSVL.

This clone is a singleton in its sample. The chain links TRBV2 to TRBJ2-7; 8 bases map to TRBD1. Germline-derived CDR1 and CDR2 are SNHLY and FYNNEI. After removal of 5 bases from V and 3 bases from J, the junction contained 12 bases not matched to a gene. CDR3 length: 16 amino acids. CDR3 nucleotide sequence: TGTGCCAGCAGTACCGGGCCTGGACAGGGAAACTACGAGCAGTACTTC. Translation gives CASSTGPGQGNYEQYF.

The chain links TRBV5-4 to TRBJ2-7, with 7 positions matching TRBD2. The V gene end was trimmed by 6 bases and the J gene end by 3 bases; junction bases not matched to a gene: 0. Germline values: CDR1 SGHNT, CDR2 YYREEE (reference sequence). This CDR3 has 11 amino acids. CDR3 amino acids: CASTGGYEQYF. CDR3 nucleotides: TGTGCCAGCACGGGGGGCTACGAGCAGTACTTC. The variable domain in full, completed from reference TRBV5-4 and TRBJ2-7, reads ETGVTQSPTHLIKTRGQQVTLRCSSQSGHNTVSWYQQALGQGPQFIFQYYREEENGRGNFPPRFSGLQFPNYSSELNVNALELDDSALYLCASTGGYEQYFGPGTRLTVT.

The V gene is TRBV11-2, the J gene TRBJ2-7, with 7 bases lining up with TRBD1. The germline V gene encodes CDR1 SGHAT and CDR2 FQNNGV. With 2 bases clipped from V and 2 bases from J, the junction kept 3 bases outside the gene matches. The CDR3 contains 14 residues. The CDR3 here is CASSLRDRTYEQYF. The DNA for the CDR3 is TGTGCCAGCAGCTTACGGGACAGAACCTACGAGCAGTACTTC.

This chain joins TRBV25-1 and TRBJ1-1, with D perhaps TRBD1 (6 bases). The germline V gene has CDR1 MGHDK and CDR2 SYGVNS. The CDR3 is 14 amino acids. V lost 4 bases and J 1 base, leaving 10 bases between the germline ends. The CDR3 here is CASSARTANTEAFF. Written as DNA, the CDR3 is TGTGCCAGCAGTGCACGGACAGCGAACACTGAAGCTTTCTTT.

This chain uses TRBV6-5 with TRBJ2-5, with 7 nucleotides matching TRBD1. The DNA end is a closer match to TRBJ2-7, so the J assignment may be wrong. The CDR3 runs 13 residues. Germline lookup yields CDR1 MNHEY and CDR2 SVGAGI. The CDR3: CASRRTGAYEQYF. CDR3 sequence (DNA): TGTGCCAGCAGACGGACAGGTGCCTACGAGCAGTACTTC.

The chain recombines TRBV13 with TRBJ1-1; 7 nucleotides line up with TRBD1. Germline loops: CDR1 PRHDT, CDR2 FYEKMQ (reference sequence). The CDR3 runs 13 residues. V was clipped by 9 bases and J by 1 base; unmatched bases: 5. The CDR3 is CASMGQSNTEAFF. CDR3 nucleotide sequence: TGTGCCAGTATGGGACAGTCGAACACTGAAGCTTTCTTT. The full variable domain, its missing parts supplied by reference TRBV13 and TRBJ1-1, is AAGVIQSPRHLIKEKRETATLKCYPIPRHDTVYWYQQGPGQDPQFLISFYEKMQSDKGSIPDRFSAQQFSDYHSELNMSSLELGDSALYFCASMGQSNTEAFFGQGTRLTVV.

The chain carries TRBV27 and TRBJ1-2; 8 bases are shared with TRBD1. The J segment lost 2 bases and the V segment lost 5 bases, leaving 7 bases of the junction unmatched. Germline V gene sequence: CDR1 MNHEY, CDR2 SMNVEV (reference sequence). The CDR3 covers 15 residues. The chain's CDR3 is CASSVWTGTNYGYTF. The CDR3 nucleotides read TGTGCCAGCAGTGTATGGACAGGGACCAACTATGGCTACACCTTC.

The rearrangement joins TRBV5-4 to TRBJ1-2; TRBD1 matches 11 bases. Germline CDR1 is SGHNT and CDR2 is YYREEE (reference sequence). The CDR3 is 16 amino acids. The J segment lost 3 bases and the V segment lost 0 bases, leaving 4 bases of the junction unmatched. This CDR3 reads CASSLGGQGADYGYTF. In DNA, the CDR3 is TGTGCCAGCAGCTTGGGAGGACAGGGGGCCGACTATGGCTACACCTTC.